This entry lists 25 T cell receptor beta chains sequenced from one sample in a study of CD4+ T cells in melanoma. Produced via immunoSEQ multiplex PCR; TCRdb's table is partial and in-frame only. The profile covers some 15,000 clones, with about 64% appearing a single time and roughly 13% taken by the ten largest. Sequencing was carried out using cells from a culture (not recorded whether cultured in vitro). The receptor source for this set is a human donor with melanoma.

The J gene is TRBJ2-5, the V gene TRBV5-1; TRBD2 is a possible D gene (6 bases). Germline values: CDR1 SGHRS, CDR2 YFSETQ. The CDR3 covers 14 residues. Trimming shortened V by 5 bases and J by 5 bases, and 16 bases separated the two germline ends. Here the CDR3 reads CASSPGAGRETQYF. CDR3 nucleotides: TGCGCCAGCAGTCCCGGGGCGGGGAGGGAGACCCAGTACTTC.

The chain links TRBV29-1 to TRBJ2-5, with TRBD2 matching over 11 bases. Germline V CDR1 and CDR2: SQVTM, ANQGSEA. The CDR3 extends over 13 amino acids. Germline trimming cut 6 bases from V and 4 bases from J; bases unmatched to any gene: 4. The CDR3 loop is CSVISGGGETQYF. The DNA of the CDR3 is TGCAGCGTGATTAGCGGGGGGGGAGAGACCCAGTACTTC.

This chain links TRBV4-2 with TRBJ2-3; TRBD2 matches 12 bases. V gave up 1 base and J gave up 4 bases; unmatched junction bases: 6. The CDR3 covers 17 residues. Per germline, CDR1 LGHNA and CDR2 YNFKEQ. The CDR3 spells CASSQVPTSGGADTQYF. DNA of the CDR3: TGTGCCAGCAGCCAAGTACCGACTAGCGGGGGAGCAGATACGCAGTATTTT.

The CDR3 sequence: CASGLVLGTPDTQYF. CDR3 sequence (DNA): TGTGCTAGTGGTTTGGTACTGGGGACCCCAGATACGCAGTATTTT. This chain uses TRBV12-5 with TRBJ2-3; either TRBD1 or TRBD2 may fit D (5 bases each). Germline CDR1 and CDR2: LGHNT and FRNRAP. Trimming took off 0 bases at V and 4 bases at J, with 11 bases between the two ends. This CDR3 spans 15 amino acids.

This clone has a single count. The chain recombines TRBV4-1 with TRBJ2-7; 7 nucleotides line up with TRBD1. Germline V gene data show CDR1 as MGHRA and CDR2 as YSYEKL. The CDR3 spans 16 residues. J gave up 6 bases and V 1 base, and 12 bases lay outside the gene matches. Written as DNA, the CDR3 is TGCGCCAGCAGCCAAGGATGGAGACAGGGCCCTGGCGAGCAGTACTTC. The encoded protein is CASSQGWRQGPGEQYF.

The chain has TRBV5-1 and TRBJ2-1; D not certain. V shed 0 bases and J shed 0 bases, with 7 bases lying between them. The CDR3 covers 15 residues. Germline CDR1 is SGHRS and CDR2 is YFSETQ. CDR3 nucleotide sequence: TGCGCCAGCAGCTTGGTATCCCTCTCCTACAATGAGCAGTTCTTC. This gives the protein CASSLVSLSYNEQFF.

The V and J genes are TRBV5-1 and TRBJ2-5; 7 bases fit TRBD1. CDR1 and CDR2 from the germline V gene are SGHRS and YFSETQ. Losses at the gene ends were 0 bases for V and 5 bases for J; bases not matched to a gene: 7. The CDR3 length is 15 residues. The CDR3 region is CASSLAPDRDETQYF. CDR3 sequence (DNA): TGCGCCAGCAGCTTGGCACCAGACAGGGATGAGACCCAGTACTTC. The variable domain in full, with the rest retrieved from reference TRBV5-1 and TRBJ2-5, is KAGVTQTPRYLIKTRGQQVTLSCSPISGHRSVSWYQQTPGQGLQFLFEYFSETQRNKGNFPGRFSGRQFSNSRSEMNVSTLELGDSALYLCASSLAPDRDETQYFGPGTRLLVL.

In this sample, this clone turned up a few times. The chain carries TRBV2 and TRBJ1-5; D call uncertain. The germline gives CDR1 SNHLY, CDR2 FYNNEI. V lost 4 bases and J lost 4, with 5 bases in between. The CDR3 covers 12 residues. CDR3 residues: CASSGENQPQHF. In DNA, the CDR3 is TGTGCCAGCAGTGGAGAGAATCAGCCCCAGCATTTT.

The chain is built from TRBV6-5 and TRBJ2-1, with D unresolved. The germline CDR1 and CDR2 sequences are MNHEY and SVGAGI. This CDR3 is built from 14 residues. V lost 6 bases and J 2 bases, leaving 11 bases between the germline ends. This CDR3 is CASSPMIPYNEQFF. As DNA, the CDR3 is TGTGCCAGCAGCCCCATGATCCCCTACAATGAGCAGTTCTTC.

The chain links TRBV11-1 to TRBJ2-7; D remains ambiguous. V was shortened by 3 bases and J by 6 bases, with 12 bases between the two germline ends. The CDR3 consists of 13 residues. CDR1 is SGHAT, CDR2 FQDESV, per germline (reference sequence). The CDR3: CASSFYLSGEQYF. In DNA, the CDR3 is TGTGCCAGCAGCTTTTACCTATCCGGCGAGCAGTACTTC. The complete variable domain, with remaining parts taken from reference TRBV11-1 and TRBJ2-7, reads EAEVAQSPRYKITEKSQAVAFWCDPISGHATLYWYRQILGQGPELLVQFQDESVVDDSQLPKDRFSAERLKGVDSTLKIQPAELGDSAMYLCASSFYLSGEQYFGPGTRLTVT.

This clone occurred a few times. This rearrangement joins TRBV7-2 to TRBJ2-5; no clear D. The V gene lost 2 bases and the J gene lost 1 base, with 11 bases spanning the gap. Per germline, CDR1 SGHTA and CDR2 FQGNSA. The CDR3 has 15 residues. CDR3 sequence: CASSLPLGSQETQYF. Written as DNA, the CDR3 is TGTGCCAGCAGCTTACCCCTCGGCAGCCAAGAGACCCAGTACTTC.

J is TRBJ2-3 and V is TRBV5-8; 15 nucleotides agree with TRBD2. The V gene end was trimmed by 4 bases and the J gene end by 5 bases; junction bases not matched to a gene: 8. The CDR3 has 17 residues. From germline, CDR1 is SGHTS and CDR2 YDEGEE. This CDR3 reads CASSQPGLAGGRDTQYF. In nucleotides, the CDR3 is TGTGCCAGCAGCCAGCCGGGACTAGCGGGGGGAAGAGATACGCAGTATTTT.

The rearrangement links TRBV6-6 to TRBJ1-2, with 10 positions matching TRBD1. CDR1 is MNHNY and CDR2 is SVGAGI in the germline V gene (reference sequence). This CDR3 spans 15 amino acids. V lost 5 bases and J lost 3; bases outside the gene matches: 6. The chain's CDR3 is CASSGTGDPDYGYTF. For the CDR3, the DNA is TGTGCCAGCAGTGGGACAGGGGATCCGGACTATGGCTACACCTTC.

This clone was detected only a few times. The chain carries TRBV2 and TRBJ2-3, with TRBD1 matching 11 bases. The V segment lost 6 bases and the J segment 3 bases; nucleotides outside the gene matches: 8. Germline lookup yields CDR1 SNHLY and CDR2 FYNNEI. The CDR3 consists of 16 residues. The CDR3 region is CASSAPGQGVTDTQYF. DNA for the CDR3: TGTGCCAGCAGCGCACCGGGACAGGGGGTGACAGATACGCAGTATTTT. The whole variable domain, filled in from reference TRBV2 and TRBJ2-3, reads EPEVTQTPSHQVTQMGQEVILRCVPISNHLYFYWYRQILGQKVEFLVSFYNNEISEKSEIFDDQFSVERPDGSNFTLKIRSTKLEDSAMYFCASSAPGQGVTDTQYFGPGTRLTVL.

This CDR3 reads CASSLRGLAVIQETQYF. CDR3 sequence (DNA): TGTGCCAGCAGCTTGAGAGGACTAGCGGTAATCCAAGAGACCCAGTACTTC. This chain joins TRBV5-4 and TRBJ2-5; 10 bases match TRBD2. This CDR3 has 17 amino acids. In germline, CDR1 is SGHNT, CDR2 YYREEE (reference sequence). Trimming at V came to 1 base and at J to 1 base, leaving 7 bases not matched to a gene.

This chain connects TRBV28 to TRBJ2-6; perhaps TRBD1 as D (6 bases). Germline CDR1 and CDR2: MDHEN and SYDVKM. Trimming took off 4 bases at V and 0 bases at J, with 7 bases between the two ends. The CDR3 has 15 residues. Here the CDR3 DNA reads TGTGCCAGCAGTTGGACAGACTCTGGGGCCAACGTCCTGACTTTC. It translates to CASSWTDSGANVLTF.

This sequence joins TRBV2 and TRBJ1-2; 8 bases fit TRBD1. Per germline, CDR1 SNHLY and CDR2 FYNNEI. There are 14 residues in the CDR3. After removal of 7 bases from V and 4 bases from J, the junction contained 8 bases not matched to a gene. CDR3 region: CASTDRGPFYGYTF. CDR3 nucleotide sequence: TGTGCCAGCACTGACAGGGGCCCCTTCTATGGCTACACCTTC. The full variable domain, completed using reference TRBV2 and TRBJ1-2, is EPEVTQTPSHQVTQMGQEVILRCVPISNHLYFYWYRQILGQKVEFLVSFYNNEISEKSEIFDDQFSVERPDGSNFTLKIRSTKLEDSAMYFCASTDRGPFYGYTFGSGTRLTVV.

The rearrangement joins TRBV14 to TRBJ2-1; possible D gene TRBD2, 7 bases. The CDR3 has 16 amino acids. Between the trimmed V and J ends, which lost 3 bases and 9 bases, there was a span of 21 bases. Germline CDR1 SGHDN, CDR2 FVKESK. The CDR3 here is CASSHRGGVPSSEQFF. As DNA, the CDR3 is TGTGCCAGCAGCCACCGAGGGGGGGTCCCCTCGAGTGAGCAGTTCTTC. Supplemented by reference TRBV14 and TRBJ2-1, the full variable domain reads EAGVTQFPSHSVIEKGQTVTLRCDPISGHDNLYWYRRVMGKEIKFLLHFVKESKQDESGMPNNRFLAERTGGTYSTLKVQPAELEDSGVYFCASSHRGGVPSSEQFFGPGTRLTVL.

The J gene is TRBJ1-6, the V gene TRBV5-1, with D perhaps TRBD1 (5 bases). Germline V gene sequence: CDR1 SGHRS, CDR2 YFSETQ. Trimming removed 4 bases at V and 7 bases at J, with 15 bases between. The CDR3 has 15 amino acids. The CDR3 nucleotides are TGCGCCAGCAGCCTGGGAGGGACTCCGAATTCACCCCTCCACTTT. Protein sequence: CASSLGGTPNSPLHF.

This rearrangement joins TRBV9 to TRBJ2-5; D gene ambiguous. CDR3 length: 12 amino acids. Germline loops: CDR1 SGDLS, CDR2 YYNGEE. The V gene lost 4 bases and the J gene lost 2 bases, with 6 bases spanning the gap. As DNA, the CDR3 is TGTGCCAGCAGCCGCGGACAAGAGACCCAGTACTTC. Translated: CASSRGQETQYF.

This rearrangement joins TRBV7-2 to TRBJ2-1; a weak D match, TRBD1 (5 bases). Trimming pared 5 bases from V and 2 bases from J, leaving 13 bases between. This CDR3 spans 15 amino acids. Germline assignment: CDR1 SGHTA and CDR2 FQGNSA. Here the CDR3 reads CASSLDSLPYNEQFF. CDR3 coding DNA: TGTGCCAGCAGCCTAGACAGTCTGCCCTACAATGAGCAGTTCTTC.

The chain uses TRBV7-6 and TRBJ1-5; D uncertain. Trimming removed 0 bases from V and 7 bases from J, with 4 bases in between. This CDR3 has 12 amino acids. In germline, CDR1 is SGHVS, CDR2 FNYEAQ. The CDR3 reads CASSLAGQPQHF. CDR3 coding DNA: TGTGCCAGCAGCTTAGCAGGACAGCCCCAGCATTTT.

CDR3 in DNA: TGTGCCAGCGGGACAGGGGTGTCGAACACCGGGGAGCTGTTTTTT. Residues: CASGTGVSNTGELFF. The chain couples TRBV6-5 to TRBJ2-2; 10 bases are shared with TRBD1. The V and J ends lost 8 bases and 0 bases, in that order; junction bases with no gene match: 3. The germline V gene has CDR1 MNHEY and CDR2 SVGAGI. The CDR3 is made up of 15 amino acids.

This clone has only one observation. J is TRBJ2-3 and V is TRBV7-6; 11 nucleotides line up with TRBD2. Looked up from germline, CDR1 is SGHVS and CDR2 is FNYEAQ. With 5 bases clipped from V and 3 bases from J, the junction kept 7 bases outside the gene matches. The CDR3 is made up of 16 amino acids. In nucleotides, the CDR3 is TGTGCCAGCAGCCACCGGCTAGCGGGGGGTACAGATACGCAGTATTTT. It yields the protein CASSHRLAGGTDTQYF.

V and J are TRBV29-1 and TRBJ1-2, with D hard to call. The CDR3 sequence is 12 residues long. V lost 4 bases, J lost 4 bases, and 10 bases lay in between. Germline V gene data show CDR1 as SQVTM and CDR2 as ANQGSEA. DNA for the CDR3: TGCAGCGTTGTTGCAGGATCCTATGGCTACACCTTC. Its translation is CSVVAGSYGYTF.